This TCR beta chain was profiled in a study of Ad26.COV2.S vaccination and SARS-CoV-2 variants. Study in general: The study gave Ad26.COV2.S intramuscularly, once or twice 56 days apart.

Germline V gene data show CDR1 as MNHEY and CDR2 as SMNVEV (reference sequence). This CDR3 is built from 13 residues. The germline V and J ends were trimmed by 6 bases and 4 bases, with 10 bases remaining between them. Treatment of the sample: over 15 received Ad26.COV2.S at low or high dose, single or two shots; several received placebo; per-sample allocation not given. Sample collection was performed on day 63 after the first vaccine or placebo injection. Aged 18-55 years, donor was enrolled in Boston in 2020. Clones were read by immunoSEQ multiplex PCR, and TCRdb kept only the in-frame ones, dropping some. The profile covers a few hundred thousand clones, with 88% appearing a single time and around 3.6% taken by the ten largest.

This TCR came from a person between 18 and 65 years old who received the Ad26.COV2.S COVID-19 vaccine or a placebo. This sample comprised peripheral blood, obtained in a trial of Ad26.COV2.S vaccine versus placebo. The chain joins TRBV27 to TRBJ1-3; D gene ambiguous. Here the CDR3 reads CASSRTDGNTIYF. In DNA form, the CDR3 reads TGTGCCAGCAGCCGGACGGACGGAAACACCATATATTTT.